This T cell receptor beta chain was documented in a study of siplizumab effects on memory and regulatory T cells. Findings of the study overall: Naive-or-memory phenotypes were unassignable for roughly 80-96% of proliferating CD4+ or CD8+ clones. The mapping of alloreactive clones to unstimulated subsets covered only a minor fraction of them. Memory cells seemed less diverse than naive T cells, which seemed major alloresponse contributors. The study found that mappable alloreactive CD4+ clones averaged around 69% Treg-derived with siplizumab and around 30% in controls.

For this clone: Its antigen is unknown.

The protocol was immunoSEQ multiplex PCR, while the TCRdb copy is restricted to in-frame clones and leaves out a portion. The sample includes some 97,000 clones, around 90% seen only once; the top ten take about 0.7%. Germline CDR1 is SGDLS and CDR2 is YYNGEE. V trimming: 2 bases; J trimming: 6 bases; junction bases outside the gene matches: 2. This CDR3 has 13 amino acids. This sequence joins TRBV9 and TRBJ2-7, with 10 nucleotides matching TRBD1. The sequence derives from a human donor in good health. Sequencing used Tregs sorted from blood. The CDR3 loop reads CASSVRDRGEQYF. The CDR3 DNA reads as TGTGCCAGCAGCGTCCGGGACAGGGGCGAGCAGTACTTC.